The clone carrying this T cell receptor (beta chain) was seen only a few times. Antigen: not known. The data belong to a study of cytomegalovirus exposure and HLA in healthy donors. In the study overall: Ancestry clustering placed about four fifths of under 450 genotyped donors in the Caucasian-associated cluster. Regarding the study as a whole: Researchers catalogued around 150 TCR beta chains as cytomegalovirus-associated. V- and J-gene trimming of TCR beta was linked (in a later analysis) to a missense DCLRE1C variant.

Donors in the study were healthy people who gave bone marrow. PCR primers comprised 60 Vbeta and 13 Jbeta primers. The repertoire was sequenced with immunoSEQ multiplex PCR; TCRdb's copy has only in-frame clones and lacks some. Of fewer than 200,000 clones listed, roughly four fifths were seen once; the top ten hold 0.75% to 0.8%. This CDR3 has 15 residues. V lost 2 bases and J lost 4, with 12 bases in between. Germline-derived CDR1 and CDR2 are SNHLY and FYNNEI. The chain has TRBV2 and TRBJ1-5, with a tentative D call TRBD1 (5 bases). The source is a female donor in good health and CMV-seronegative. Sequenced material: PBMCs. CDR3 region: CASSEQGFGNQPQHF. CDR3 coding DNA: TGTGCCAGCAGTGAACAGGGATTCGGTAATCAGCCCCAGCATTTT.